Only a few counts were recorded for the clone carrying this TCR beta chain. What it binds is not known. The entry originates in a study of breast tumors, draining lymph nodes, adjacent tissues. Study results and caveats: Tumor TCR diversity was below lymph nodes but above nontumor tissue.

Via MiXCR, TCRdb re-called the multiplex PCR reads, giving one row per CDR3 protein. The sample records roughly 70,000 distinct CDR3 sequences, 40% to 45% being singletons. CDR1 SGDLS and CDR2 YYNGEE come from the germline V gene. This CDR3 region has 15 residues. The ends lost 4 bases at V and 0 bases at J; junction bases unmatched: 6. This chain links TRBV9 with TRBJ1-1; 7 bases are a match to TRBD1. Source material: breast tumor tissue. The sequence came from a female donor with breast cancer. Some clones in this sample may be carry-over from other donors' samples. The CDR3: CASSPQTGMNTEAFF. CDR3 in DNA: TGTGCCAGCAGCCCGCAGACAGGGATGAACACTGAAGCTTTCTTT.